This TCR beta chain was identified in a study of T cell repertoires in cytomegalovirus infection. Study-level information: CMV epitopes, recently identified HLA-C-restricted and well-studied HLA-B-restricted, were used. Public signatures in TCR beta pointed to CMV infection and matching HLA type.

From the reads, TCRdb called clonotypes with MiXCR, one entry per CDR3 protein. Here the sample spans about 700,000 distinct CDR3 sequences, 33% being singletons. Trimming cost V 6 bases and J 5 bases, with 17 bases left between them. The CDR3 sequence is 14 residues long. In germline, CDR1 is DFQATT, CDR2 SNEGSKA (reference sequence). Points on this clonotype: Its antigen is unidentified.

This sequence was found in a human donor in good health (CMV status not recorded). Some clones in this sample may be carry-over from other donors' samples. The sample consisted of cultured PBMCs, taken from culture after CMV antigen stimulation. V gene TRBV20-1 combines with J gene TRBJ1-5, with D maybe TRBD1 (5 bases). Written as DNA, the CDR3 is TGCAGTGCACTAGATCTCAGGGTGGATCAGCCCCAGCATTTT. This sequence encodes CSALDLRVDQPQHF.